This entry is about one TCR beta chain. Between the trimmed V and J ends, which lost 4 bases and 5 bases, there was a span of 14 bases. The CDR3 sequence is 14 residues long. Per germline, CDR1 SNHLY and CDR2 FYNNEI. The sample belongs to a study of blood T cell repertoires in COVID-19. Study background: The origin of the acute and convalescent COVID-19 samples was the United States, Italy and Spain. The analysed material was cDNA or gDNA that came from T cells, B-cell-depleted T cells, or PBMCs.

In the original processing: The assay estimated nucleated cells by amplifying reference gene primers. TCRdb keeps only in-frame clones here, not all; method: immunoSEQ multiplex PCR. The V and J calls and the clone size are those of that table, but D and trimming were determined from the DNA. In the table there are 130,000 to 150,000 clones, 81% of which are singletons. This sequence originates from a human donor in a cohort sampled during active COVID-19. The specimen was peripheral blood. The chain carries TRBV2 and TRBJ1-2; weak D call: TRBD1 (6 bases). The CDR3 protein is CASSGYREGYGYTF. The DNA for the CDR3 is TGTGCCAGCAGTGGGTACAGGGAAGGGTATGGCTACACCTTC.